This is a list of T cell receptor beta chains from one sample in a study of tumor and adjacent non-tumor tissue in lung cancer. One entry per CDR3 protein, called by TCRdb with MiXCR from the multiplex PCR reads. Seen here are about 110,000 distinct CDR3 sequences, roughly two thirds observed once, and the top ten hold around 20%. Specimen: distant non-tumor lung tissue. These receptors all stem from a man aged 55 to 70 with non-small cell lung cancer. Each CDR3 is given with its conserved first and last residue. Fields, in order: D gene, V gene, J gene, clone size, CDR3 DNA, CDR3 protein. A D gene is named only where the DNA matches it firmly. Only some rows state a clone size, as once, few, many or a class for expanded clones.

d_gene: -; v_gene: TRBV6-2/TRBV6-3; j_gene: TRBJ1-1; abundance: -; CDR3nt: TGTGCCAGCAGTTCGGGGGAAACCGCTGAGGCTTTCTTT; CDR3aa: CASSSGETAEAFF
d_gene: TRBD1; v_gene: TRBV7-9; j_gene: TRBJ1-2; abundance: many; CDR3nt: TGTGCCAGCAGCTTAGGAGACAGGGGGCCCTATGGCTACACCTTC; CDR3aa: CASSLGDRGPYGYTF
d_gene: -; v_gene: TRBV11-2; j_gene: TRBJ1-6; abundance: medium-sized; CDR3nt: TGTGCCAGCAGCTTTTCAGGGAGTGATAATTCACCCCTCCACTTT; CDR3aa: CASSFSGSDNSPLHF
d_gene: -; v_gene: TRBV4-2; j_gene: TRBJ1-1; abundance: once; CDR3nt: TGTGGCAGTAGCCAAGATCCTCGGAGCACTGAAGCTTTCTTT; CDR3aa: CGSSQDPRSTEAFF
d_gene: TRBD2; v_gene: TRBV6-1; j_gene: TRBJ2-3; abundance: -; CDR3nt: TGTGCCAGCAACGCTCGGACTAGCGGGAGTACACATACGCAGTATTTT; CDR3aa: CASNARTSGSTHTQYF
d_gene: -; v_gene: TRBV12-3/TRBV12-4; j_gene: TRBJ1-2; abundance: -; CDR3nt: TGTGTCAGCAGTTCGGCTAACTATGGATACACCTTC; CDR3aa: CVSSSANYGYTF
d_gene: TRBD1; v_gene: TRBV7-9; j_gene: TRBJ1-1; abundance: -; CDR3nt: TGTGCCAGCAGCTTATGGGGACAGGGAGGGACTGAAGCTTTCTTT; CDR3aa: CASSLWGQGGTEAFF
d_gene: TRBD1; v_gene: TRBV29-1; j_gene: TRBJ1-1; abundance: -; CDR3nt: TGCAGCGCCCCGGGACAGGGGGCGCTTACTGAAGCTTTCTTT; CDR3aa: CSAPGQGALTEAFF
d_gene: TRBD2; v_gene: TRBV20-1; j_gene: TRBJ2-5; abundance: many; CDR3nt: TGCAGTGCTAGAAGGTCTAGCGGGACGGTAGTAGAGACCCAGTACTTC; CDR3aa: CSARRSSGTVVETQYF
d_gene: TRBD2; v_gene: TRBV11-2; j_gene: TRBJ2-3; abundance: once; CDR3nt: TGTGCCAGCAGCTTAGATCAATCAGCGGGGTCAGATACTCAGTATTTT; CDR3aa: CASSLDQSAGSDTQYF
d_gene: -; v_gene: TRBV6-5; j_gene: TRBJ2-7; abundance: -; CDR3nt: TGTACCAGCAGTCGAGGTAGCTCCTACGAGCAATACTTC; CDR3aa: CTSSRGSSYEQYF
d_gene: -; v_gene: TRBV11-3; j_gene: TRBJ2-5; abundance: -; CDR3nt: TGTGCCAGTGGCTCGCTCCAAGAGACCCTGTACTTC; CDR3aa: CASGSLQETLYF
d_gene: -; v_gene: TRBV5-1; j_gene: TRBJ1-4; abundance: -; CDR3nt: TGCGCCAGCAGCTTGGAGAGTGGGAAGGCTGAAAAACTGTTTTTT; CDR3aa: CASSLESGKAEKLFF
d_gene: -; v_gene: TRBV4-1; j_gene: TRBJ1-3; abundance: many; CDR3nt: TGCGCCAGCAGAATGCAGGGACTCTCTGGAAACACCATATATTTT; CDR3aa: CASRMQGLSGNTIYF
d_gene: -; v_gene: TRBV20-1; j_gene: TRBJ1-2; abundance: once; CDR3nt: TGCGGTGCTAGTCCCTCGGGGACCTATGGCTACACCTTC; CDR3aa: CGASPSGTYGYTF
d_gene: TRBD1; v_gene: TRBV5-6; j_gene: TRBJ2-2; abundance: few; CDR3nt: TGTGCCAGCAGGGAGACAGGGCGCATCGGGGAGCTGTTTTTT; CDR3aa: CASRETGRIGELFF
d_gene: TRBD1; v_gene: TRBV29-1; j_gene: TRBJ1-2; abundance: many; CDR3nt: TGCAGCGTTGAAGAAGAGGGGGCCCCCCCTGGCTACACCTTC; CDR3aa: CSVEEEGAPPGYTF
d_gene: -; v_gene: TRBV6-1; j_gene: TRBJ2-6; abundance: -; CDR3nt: TGTGCCAGCAGTGAAGCGGGGACTGGGCCCAACGTCCTGACTTTC; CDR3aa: CASSEAGTGPNVLTF
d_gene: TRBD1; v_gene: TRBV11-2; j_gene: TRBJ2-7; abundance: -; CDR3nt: TGTACCAGCAGCTTAAGGGGGCTAACCTACGAGCAGTACTTC; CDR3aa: CTSSLRGLTYEQYF
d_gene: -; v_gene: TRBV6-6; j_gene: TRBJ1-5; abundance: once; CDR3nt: TGTGCCTGCCGTTACGGGGACACCAATCAGCCCCAGCATTTT; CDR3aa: CACRYGDTNQPQHF
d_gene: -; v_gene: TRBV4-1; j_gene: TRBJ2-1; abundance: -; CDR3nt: TGCGCCAACAACCAAGAGGATAGCACCTACAATGAGCAGTTCTTC; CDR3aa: CANNQEDSTYNEQFF
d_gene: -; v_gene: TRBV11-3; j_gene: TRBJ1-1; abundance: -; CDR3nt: TGTGTCAGCAGCTTCCATATCAACACCGAAGCTTTCTTT; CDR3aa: CVSSFHINTEAFF
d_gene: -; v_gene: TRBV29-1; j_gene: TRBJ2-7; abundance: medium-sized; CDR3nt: TGCAGCGTGACGGCGAGCTCCTACGAGCAGTACTTC; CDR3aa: CSVTASSYEQYF
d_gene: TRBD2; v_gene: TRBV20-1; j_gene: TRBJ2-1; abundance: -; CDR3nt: TGCAGTGCTAGACCATGGACTAGCGGGGGTGACAATGAGCAGTTCTTC; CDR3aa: CSARPWTSGGDNEQFF
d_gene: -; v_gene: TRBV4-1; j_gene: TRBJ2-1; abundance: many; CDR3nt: TGCGCCAGCAGCCTCCCCATGGTCAATGAGCAGTTCTTC; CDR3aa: CASSLPMVNEQFF
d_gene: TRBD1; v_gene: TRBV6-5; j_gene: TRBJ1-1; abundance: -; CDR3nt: TGTGCCAGCAATTGGGACAGGGTCGTGGTGGTAACTGAAGCTTTCTTT; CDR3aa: CASNWDRVVVVTEAFF
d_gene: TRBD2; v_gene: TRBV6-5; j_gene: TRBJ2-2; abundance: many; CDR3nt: TGTGCCAGCAGCCCACTAGCGGGATACACCGGGGAGCTGTTTTTT; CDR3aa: CASSPLAGYTGELFF
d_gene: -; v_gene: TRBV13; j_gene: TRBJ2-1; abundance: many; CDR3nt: TGTGCCAGCAGTCGGGGGGCGGACCTTACCAATGAGCAGTTCTTC; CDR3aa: CASSRGADLTNEQFF
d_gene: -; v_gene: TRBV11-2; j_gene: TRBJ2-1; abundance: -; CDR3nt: TGTGCCAGCAGCTTAGTGGTGGAACTGCCCTGCCGAGGGGAGCAGTTCTTC; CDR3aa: CASSLVVELPCRGEQFF
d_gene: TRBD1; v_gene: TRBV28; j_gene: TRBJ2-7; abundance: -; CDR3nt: TGTGCCACCTTCAGGGGGTGCGAGCAGTACTTC; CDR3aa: CATFRGCEQYF
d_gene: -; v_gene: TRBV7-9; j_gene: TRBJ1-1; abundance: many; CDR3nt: TGTGCCAGCAGCCATAGCGGATGGGCGGACCGAGAAGCTTTCTTT; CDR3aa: CASSHSGWADREAFF
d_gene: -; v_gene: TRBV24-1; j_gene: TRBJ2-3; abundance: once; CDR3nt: TGTGCCACCAGTGATTTCGGGGTCCAGGGCACAGATACGCAGTATTTT; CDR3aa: CATSDFGVQGTDTQYF
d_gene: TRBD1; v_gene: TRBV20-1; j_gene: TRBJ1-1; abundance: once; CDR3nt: TGCAGTGCTAGAGATCCGGACAGGCCATTTGAGGGTTTCTTT; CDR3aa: CSARDPDRPFEGFF
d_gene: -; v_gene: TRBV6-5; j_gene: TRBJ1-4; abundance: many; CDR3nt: TGTGCCAGCAGTTACTCTGCACCAGGGCTCGGGACTAATGAAAAACTGTTTTTT; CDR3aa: CASSYSAPGLGTNEKLFF
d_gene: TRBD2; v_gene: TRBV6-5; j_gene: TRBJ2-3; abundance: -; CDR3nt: TGTGCCAGCAGTAACCAAGGACTAGCGGGAGCCCTGCGGGATACGCAGTATTTT; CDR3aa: CASSNQGLAGALRDTQYF
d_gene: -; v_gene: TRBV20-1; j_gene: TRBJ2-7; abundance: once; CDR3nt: TGCAGTGCTAGAGCGGGCGGTCGCTCTGGGACGGGGTTATACGAGCACTACTTC; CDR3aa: CSARAGGRSGTGLYEHYF
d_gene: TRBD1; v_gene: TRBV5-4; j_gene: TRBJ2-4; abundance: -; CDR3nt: TGTGCCAGTAGCCTGACAGGGAATAACAAAAACACTCAGTACTTC; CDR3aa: CASSLTGNNKNTQYF
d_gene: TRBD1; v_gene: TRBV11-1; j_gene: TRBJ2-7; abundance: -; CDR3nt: TGTGCCAGCAGCAAACGGGAGACAGGGGGTTACGAGCAGTACTTC; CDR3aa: CASSKRETGGYEQYF
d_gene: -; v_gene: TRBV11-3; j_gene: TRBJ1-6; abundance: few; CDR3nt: TGTGCCAGCAGCTTAACAGGGCCATCCCCCCACTTT; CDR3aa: CASSLTGPSPHF
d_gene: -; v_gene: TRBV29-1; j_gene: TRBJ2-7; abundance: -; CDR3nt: TGCAGCGTCCGCCCGGGCCCGGGATCCTACGGGCAGTACTTC; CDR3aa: CSVRPGPGSYGQYF
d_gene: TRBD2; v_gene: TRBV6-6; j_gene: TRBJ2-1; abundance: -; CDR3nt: TGTGCCAGCAGCCAATCCGGGACTAGCGGGAGTCATGAGCAGCTCTTC; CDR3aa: CASSQSGTSGSHEQLF
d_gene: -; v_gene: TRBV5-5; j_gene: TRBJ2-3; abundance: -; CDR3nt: TGTGCCAGCAGCTTTAGGGGTGTGGACAGCACAGATACACAGTATTTT; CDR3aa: CASSFRGVDSTDTQYF
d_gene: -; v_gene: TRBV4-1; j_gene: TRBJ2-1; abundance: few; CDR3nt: TGCGCCAGCAGCCAAGGTCGAGATAGCTCCTACAATGGGCAGTTCTTC; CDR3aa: CASSQGRDSSYNGQFF
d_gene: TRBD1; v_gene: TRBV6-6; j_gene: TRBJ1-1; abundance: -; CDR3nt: TGTGCCATCAGAAGACAGGGGGTGACTAAAGCTTTCTTT; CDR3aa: CAIRRQGVTKAFF
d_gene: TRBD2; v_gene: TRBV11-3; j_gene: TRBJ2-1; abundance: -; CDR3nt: TGTGCCAGCATCACCGGGACTAGCGGGGCTTACAATGAGCAGCTCTTC; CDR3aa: CASITGTSGAYNEQLF
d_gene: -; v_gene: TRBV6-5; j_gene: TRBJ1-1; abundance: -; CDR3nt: TGTGCCAGCGGGAGTTTCCTACGGGGCGACACTGAAGCTTTCTTT; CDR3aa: CASGSFLRGDTEAFF
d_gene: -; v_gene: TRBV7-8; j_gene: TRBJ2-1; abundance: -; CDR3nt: TGTGCCAGCAGCGCAGGACTATCGAACTACAACGAGCAGTTCTTC; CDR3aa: CASSAGLSNYNEQFF
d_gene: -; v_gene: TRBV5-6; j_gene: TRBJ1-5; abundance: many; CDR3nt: TGTGCCAGCAATAAGTACAGGGACAATCAGCCCCAGCATTTT; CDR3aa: CASNKYRDNQPQHF
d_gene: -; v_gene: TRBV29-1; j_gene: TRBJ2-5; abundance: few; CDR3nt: TGCAGCGTTGTACCGGCAAGACAAGAGACCCAGTACTTC; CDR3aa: CSVVPARQETQYF
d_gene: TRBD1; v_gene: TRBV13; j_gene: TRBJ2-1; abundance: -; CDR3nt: TGTACCAGCAGCTTGGGACAGTCCTACAATGAGCAGTTCTTC; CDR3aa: CTSSLGQSYNEQFF
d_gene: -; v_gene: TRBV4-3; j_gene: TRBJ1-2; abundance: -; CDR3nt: TGCGCTAGCAACCAAACCGGGTTGTATGGCTACACCTTC; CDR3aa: CASNQTGLYGYTF